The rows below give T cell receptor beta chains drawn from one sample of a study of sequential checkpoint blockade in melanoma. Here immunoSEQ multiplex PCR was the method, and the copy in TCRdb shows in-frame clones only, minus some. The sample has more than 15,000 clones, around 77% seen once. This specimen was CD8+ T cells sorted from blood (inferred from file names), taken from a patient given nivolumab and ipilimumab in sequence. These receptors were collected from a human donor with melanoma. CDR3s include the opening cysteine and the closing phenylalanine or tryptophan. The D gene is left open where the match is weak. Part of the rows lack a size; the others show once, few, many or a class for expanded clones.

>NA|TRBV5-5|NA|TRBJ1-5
CASSLQGSNQPQHF
TGTGCCAGCAGCTTGCAGGGTAGCAATCAGCCCCAGCATTTT
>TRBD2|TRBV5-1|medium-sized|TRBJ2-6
CASSLGGGLFSGANVLTF
TGCGCCAGCAGCTTGGGGGGGGGTTTGTTCTCTGGGGCCAACGTCCTGACTTTC
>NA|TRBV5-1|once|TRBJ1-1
CASRTVNTEAFF
TGCGCCAGCAGGACAGTGAACACTGAAGCTTTCTTT
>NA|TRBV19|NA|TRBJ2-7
CASSWATGREQYF
TGTGCCAGTAGTTGGGCCACAGGGCGAGAGCAGTACTTC
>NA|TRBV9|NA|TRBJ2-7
CASSVDQGTGYEQYF
TGTGCCAGCAGCGTAGATCAGGGCACGGGCTACGAGCAGTACTTC
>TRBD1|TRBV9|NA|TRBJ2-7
CASSEGDSLSYEQYF
TGTGCCAGCAGCGAGGGGGACAGTCTATCCTACGAGCAGTACTTC
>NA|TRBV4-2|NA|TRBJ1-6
CASSQDGGGDYSPLHF
TGTGCCAGCAGCCAAGATGGCGGAGGGGACTATTCACCCCTCCACTTT
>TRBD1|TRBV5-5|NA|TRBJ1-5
CASSRTGNGNQPQHF
TGTGCCAGCAGCCGGACAGGGAACGGCAATCAGCCCCAGCATTTT
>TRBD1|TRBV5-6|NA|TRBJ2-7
CASSWGQATYEQYF
TGTGCCAGCAGCTGGGGACAGGCCACCTACGAGCAGTACTTC
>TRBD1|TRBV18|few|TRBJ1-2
CASSPEKGGGYGYTF
TGTGCCAGCTCACCTGAAAAAGGGGGCGGGTATGGCTACACCTTC